These T cell receptor beta chains were read from a single sample in a study of response to subunit inactivated influenza vaccine. TCRdb ran MiXCR on the RT-PCR reads and lists one entry per CDR3 protein. The table lists hundreds of thousands of distinct CDR3 sequences, approximately 15% of them singletons. Sample: PBMCs from blood, taken 14 days before vaccination. The receptors were sampled from a man aged 45-65 years who received an inactivated influenza vaccine. Each CDR3 is given with its conserved first and last residue. The D gene is left open where the match is weak. The size of a clone is reported for some rows only, either as once, few or many, or as a class for expanded clones.

>many|TRBV2|TRBD2|TRBJ2-6
TGTGCCAGCAGTGTTCGGGGGGCTGGGGCCAACGTCCTGACTTTC
CASSVRGAGANVLTF
>.|TRBV28|TRBD1|TRBJ1-2
TGTGCCAGCAGCCAGGACAGGAGCTATGGCTACACCTTC
CASSQDRSYGYTF
>.|TRBV9|.|TRBJ2-5
TGTGCCAGCAGCGTGGGACGAGAGAGCCAAGAGACCCAGTACTTC
CASSVGRESQETQYF
>.|TRBV6-5|.|TRBJ2-5
TGTGCCAGCAGTTACTCGATTGGGCTGCAAGAGACCCAGTACTTC
CASSYSIGLQETQYF
>many|TRBV12-3/TRBV12-4|.|TRBJ1-2
TGTGCCAGCAGTCGTGGGCTCGGAGGCTACACCTTC
CASSRGLGGYTF
>few|TRBV7-6|.|TRBJ2-5
TGTGCCAGCAGCTTAGCACAGTCGGGCAGGGGAGAGACCCAGTACTTC
CASSLAQSGRGETQYF
>.|TRBV29-1|.|TRBJ2-7
TGCAGCGTTGTCCCGACAGGCAGCGAGCAGTACTTC
CSVVPTGSEQYF
>.|TRBV20-1|.|TRBJ1-2
TGCAGTGCTAGACCCAGTGGGGCCAGATTCTATGGCTACACCTTC
CSARPSGARFYGYTF
>few|TRBV9|.|TRBJ2-1
TGTGCCAGCAGCGTAAGGGCTACCACCTCCTACAATGAGCAGTTCTTC
CASSVRATTSYNEQFF
>many|TRBV20-1|.|TRBJ2-7
TGCAGTGCTAGAGCCTATTCTGCCAGGCCCTCCTACGAGCAGTACTTC
CSARAYSARPSYEQYF
>.|TRBV6-1|.|TRBJ1-1
TGTGCCAGCAATATGGACTTCGGCGGCACTGAAGCTTTCTTT
CASNMDFGGTEAFF
>.|TRBV12-3/TRBV12-4|.|TRBJ1-5
TGTGCCAGCAGTCCTCTCCAGTCCACTCAGCCCCAGCATTTT
CASSPLQSTQPQHF
>many|TRBV10-3|.|TRBJ2-1
TGTGCCATCAGTTGGCGGGATGAGCAGTTCTTC
CAISWRDEQFF
>few|TRBV15|.|TRBJ1-1
TGTGCCACCAGCAGAGGCCTTCCAGGTACCACTGAAGCTTTCTTT
CATSRGLPGTTEAFF
>many|TRBV5-1|.|TRBJ1-2
TGCGCCAGCAGCTTGGGCGTACGAACCGGGAGTGCCTATGGCTACACCTTC
CASSLGVRTGSAYGYTF
>many|TRBV12-3/TRBV12-4|.|TRBJ1-6
TGTGCCAGCAAAAGAGGGGGTGTTTATTCACCCCTCCACTTT
CASKRGGVYSPLHF
>.|TRBV14|.|TRBJ2-5
TGTGCCAGCAGCCAAGCATCTGGGGTGGAGACCCAGTACTTC
CASSQASGVETQYF